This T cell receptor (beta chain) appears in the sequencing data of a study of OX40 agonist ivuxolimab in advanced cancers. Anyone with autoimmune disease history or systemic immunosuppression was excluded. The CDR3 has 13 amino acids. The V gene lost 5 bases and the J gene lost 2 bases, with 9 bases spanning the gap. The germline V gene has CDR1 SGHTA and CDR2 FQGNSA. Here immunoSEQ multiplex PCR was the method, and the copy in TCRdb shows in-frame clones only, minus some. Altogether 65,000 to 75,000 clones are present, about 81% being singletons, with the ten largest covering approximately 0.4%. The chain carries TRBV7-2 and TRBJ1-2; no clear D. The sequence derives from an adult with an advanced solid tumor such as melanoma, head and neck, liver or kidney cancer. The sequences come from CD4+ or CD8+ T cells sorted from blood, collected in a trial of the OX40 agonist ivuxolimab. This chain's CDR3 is CASSPDGNYGYTF. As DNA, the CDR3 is TGTGCCAGCAGCCCTGACGGCAACTATGGCTACACCTTC.